Following are 32 T cell receptor beta chains from one sample sequenced in a study of shared clonotypes between healthy human individuals. Measured with immunoSEQ multiplex PCR; TCRdb has only the in-frame clones, and not every one. In the table there are about a million clones, about 80% of which are singletons. Sequenced sample: memory CD4+ T cells from PBMCs. The sample's subset: CD45RA-negative fraction. The receptors stem from a man aged 18-30 years in good health. Some clones in this sample may be carry-over from other donors' samples.

This chain connects TRBV28 to TRBJ2-1; 7 bases line up with TRBD2. This CDR3 contains 16 residues. V trimming: 6 bases; J trimming: 1 base; junction bases outside the gene matches: 9. Germline V gives CDR1 MDHEN, CDR2 SYDVKM. CDR3 region: CASRSGDGRSYNEQFF. The CDR3 region has the DNA TGTGCCAGCAGGTCCGGGGACGGGAGGTCCTACAATGAGCAGTTCTTC.

This sequence joins TRBV7-2 and TRBJ2-1; 10 nucleotides match TRBD2. V was pared by 8 bases and J by 8 bases, with 9 bases of the junction left unmatched. Germline V gene sequence: CDR1 SGHTA, CDR2 FQGNSA. This CDR3 is 14 amino acids long. The CDR3 DNA reads as TGTGCCAGCCGGGGACTAGCGTGGGCGTATGAGCAGTTCTTC. The encoded protein is CASRGLAWAYEQFF. Full variable domain (outside the CDR3, taken from reference TRBV7-2 and TRBJ2-1): GAGVSQSPSNKVTEKGKDVELRCDPISGHTALYWYRQSLGQGLEFLIYFQGNSAPDKSGLPSDRFSAERTGGSVSTLTIQRTQQEDSAVYLCASRGLAWAYEQFFGPGTRLTVL.

V is TRBV2 and J is TRBJ1-5; D remains ambiguous. The CDR3 length is 13 residues. Between the trimmed V and J ends, which lost 8 bases and 5 bases, there was a span of 13 bases. Germline-derived CDR1 and CDR2 are SNHLY and FYNNEI. CDR3 sequence reads: CASGLYEDQPQHF. Here the CDR3 DNA reads TGTGCCAGCGGGTTATATGAGGATCAGCCCCAGCATTTT.

The genes are TRBV7-9 and TRBJ2-3, with D uncertain. The V gene lost 3 bases and the J gene lost 1 base, with 8 bases spanning the gap. From germline, CDR1 is SEHNR and CDR2 FQNEAQ (reference sequence). This CDR3 region has 14 residues. CDR3 in amino acids: CASSFPGRTDTQYF. The CDR3 coding sequence is TGTGCCAGCAGCTTTCCCGGCCGCACAGATACGCAGTATTTT.

The chain combines TRBV4-2 with TRBJ1-2; 9 bases line up with TRBD1. After removal of 4 bases from V and 4 bases from J, the junction contained 7 bases not matched to a gene. This CDR3 has 15 residues. Germline CDR1 LGHNA, CDR2 YNFKEQ. The CDR3 reads CASSPSTDRGYGYTF. In nucleotides, the CDR3 is TGTGCCAGCAGCCCGTCGACGGACAGGGGCTATGGCTACACCTTC.

A note on this clone: At the DNA level, this CDR3 is encoded by other sequences in the same sample as well. The genes are TRBV5-1 and TRBJ2-2; TRBD1 aligns across 7 bases. This CDR3 has 15 amino acids. The V segment lost 4 bases and the J segment 1 base; nucleotides outside the gene matches: 4. Germline V gene lookup returns CDR1 SGHRS and CDR2 YFSETQ. CDR3 residues: CASSTTGVNTGELFF. The CDR3 DNA follows: TGCGCCAGCAGCACAACAGGGGTGAACACCGGGGAGCTGTTTTTT.

The chain carries TRBV28 and TRBJ2-3; TRBD2 matches at 14 bases. Per germline, CDR1 MDHEN and CDR2 SYDVKM. The J segment lost 4 bases and the V segment lost 9 bases, leaving 12 bases of the junction unmatched. The CDR3 totals 17 residues. CDR3 nucleotide sequence: TGTGCCAGTGGGGGACTAGCGGGAGTCGGTCGCCCAGATACGCAGTATTTT. Its protein product is CASGGLAGVGRPDTQYF.

Regarding this clone: The sample has other DNA sequences that encode this CDR3 too. CDR3 loop: CSVRAGSTDTQYF. The CDR3 DNA follows: TGCAGCGTTCGAGCGGGAAGCACAGATACGCAGTATTTT. The chain combines TRBV29-1 with TRBJ2-3; 7 nucleotides align to TRBD2. CDR3 length: 13 residues. Germline V CDR1 and CDR2: SQVTM, ANQGSEA. Trimming at V came to 5 bases and at J to 0 bases, leaving 2 bases not matched to a gene.

V usage is TRBV4-1 and J usage is TRBJ2-5; 9 nucleotides line up with TRBD2. The CDR3 length is 16 residues. Germline values: CDR1 MGHRA, CDR2 YSYEKL. The V and J ends lost 5 bases and 1 base, in that order; junction bases with no gene match: 8. Written as DNA, the CDR3 is TGCGCCAGCAGCTCCCTCGGCGGGAGGGTCCAAGAGACCCAGTACTTC. Translation gives CASSSLGGRVQETQYF.

The V call is TRBV25-1, the J call TRBJ1-2, with a weak D call TRBD1 (5 bases). CDR3 length: 15 amino acids. Trimming took off 1 base at V and 8 bases at J, with 17 bases between the two ends. Germline loops: CDR1 MGHDK, CDR2 SYGVNS. The CDR3 sequence is CASSESGRASKGYTF. Here the CDR3 DNA reads TGTGCCAGCAGTGAATCGGGCAGGGCAAGCAAAGGCTACACCTTC.

This clone was recorded at least ten times. The V and J genes are TRBV29-1 and TRBJ1-1; 7 nucleotides line up with TRBD1. From germline, CDR1 is SQVTM and CDR2 ANQGSEA. V gave up 4 bases and J gave up 0 bases; unmatched junction bases: 11. This CDR3 contains 16 residues. As DNA, the CDR3 is TGCAGCGTTGGACAGGGATGGGGCATGATGAACACTGAAGCTTTCTTT. Translation: CSVGQGWGMMNTEAFF.

V gene TRBV18 combines with J gene TRBJ2-7; 8 nucleotides line up with TRBD2. The CDR3 totals 15 residues. Germline V gives CDR1 KGHSH, CDR2 LQKENI. The trim removed 3 bases at V and 5 bases at J, leaving 9 bases unmatched. This chain's CDR3 is CASSPNQRGIHEQYF. CDR3 DNA sequence: TGTGCCAGCTCACCTAATCAGCGGGGGATTCACGAGCAGTACTTC.

V is TRBV7-3 and J is TRBJ2-3; the D is unclear. Per the germline V gene, CDR1 is SGHTA and CDR2 is FQGTGA. The CDR3 extends over 14 amino acids. Trimming removed 5 bases from V and 4 bases from J, with 13 bases in between. The CDR3 reads CASSPAPASDTQYF. The CDR3 DNA sequence: TGTGCCAGCAGCCCCGCGCCGGCATCAGATACGCAGTATTTT.

The V call is TRBV5-6, the J call TRBJ1-2, with TRBD1 matching 7 bases. The CDR3 spans 14 residues. Trimming removed 4 bases from V and 6 bases from J; junction bases left unmatched: 9. From germline, CDR1 is SGHDT and CDR2 YYEEEE. The CDR3: CASSLPGTENGYTF. The CDR3 DNA follows: TGTGCCAGCAGCCTTCCGGGGACAGAGAATGGCTACACCTTC.

The V call is TRBV7-2, the J call TRBJ2-3; D gene uncertain. This CDR3 spans 15 amino acids. Deletions cut 3 bases from V and 0 bases from J, with 10 bases between. CDR1 SGHTA and CDR2 FQGNSA come from the germline V gene. CDR3 sequence reads: CASSLWAFSTDTQYF. Here the CDR3 DNA reads TGTGCCAGCAGCTTGTGGGCGTTTAGCACAGATACGCAGTATTTT.

This clone was seen a handful of times. This may be a read error, as it is one base from a much larger clone. The same CDR3 can be traced to other DNA sequences in this sample. V and J are TRBV7-2 and TRBJ2-2, with D tentatively TRBD1 (5 bases). CDR3 length: 15 amino acids. Germline V gene lookup returns CDR1 SGHTA and CDR2 FQGNSA. The CDR3, as DNA: TGTGCCAGCAGCCCCAGGGTGGGCGGCGCCGGTGAGCTGTTTTTT. This sequence encodes CASSPRVGGAGELFF. Filled out from reference TRBV7-2 and TRBJ2-2, the complete variable domain reads GAGVSQSPSNKVTEKGKDVELRCDPISGHTALYWYRQSLGQGLEFLIYFQGNSAPDKSGLPSDRFSAERTGGSVSTLTIQRTQQEDSAVYLCASSPRVGGAGELFFGEGSRLTVL.

This chain joins TRBV29-1 and TRBJ2-5, with D perhaps given as TRBD1 or TRBD2 (5 bases each). The J call may be incorrect, as the DNA end agrees better with TRBJ2-7. Germline V CDR1 and CDR2: SQVTM, ANQGSEA. CDR3 length: 14 residues. DNA for the CDR3: TGCAGCGTTGTGGCCAGGGACCAGGCCTACGAGCAGTACTTC. This encodes CSVVARDQAYEQYF.

This sequence joins TRBV28 and TRBJ2-1, with 11 bases that match TRBD2. CDR1 MDHEN and CDR2 SYDVKM come from the germline V gene. The CDR3 extends over 16 amino acids. Trimming cost V 4 bases and J 4 bases; bases outside gene matches: 6. The CDR3 bases are TGTGCCAGCAGTTCCTCCGGGACTAGCGGATACAATGAGCAGTTCTTC. It translates to CASSSSGTSGYNEQFF.

The rearrangement uses TRBV7-3 and TRBJ2-3; D not resolved. V was clipped by 2 bases and J by 2 bases, with 11 bases between them. This CDR3 contains 15 residues. From germline, CDR1 is SGHTA and CDR2 FQGTGA. In nucleotides, the CDR3 is TGTGCCAGCAGCTTAGCGGCTAGATCCACAGATACGCAGTATTTT. This sequence encodes CASSLAARSTDTQYF.

V gene TRBV7-6 combines with J gene TRBJ1-4; D gene ambiguous. The CDR3 has 13 residues. Germline CDR1 and CDR2: SGHVS and FNYEAQ. Trimming shortened V by 3 bases and J by 7 bases, and 9 bases separated the two germline ends. CDR3 coding DNA: TGTGCCAGCAGCTTCCGAGTCGGTGAAAAACTGTTTTTT. Encoded protein: CASSFRVGEKLFF. The full variable domain, with the rest looked up from reference TRBV7-6 and TRBJ1-4, is GAGVSQSPRYKVTKRGQDVALRCDPISGHVSLYWYRQALGQGPEFLTYFNYEAQQDKSGLPNDRFSAERPEGSISTLTIQRTEQRDSAMYRCASSFRVGEKLFFGSGTQLSVL.

The chain joins TRBV2 to TRBJ2-2; D unclear. The CDR3 extends over 15 amino acids. The V end lost 4 bases, the J end lost 4 bases, and 13 bases lay between the germline ends. CDR1 is SNHLY and CDR2 is FYNNEI in the germline V gene. CDR3 sequence (DNA): TGTGCCAGCAGTGTTGTTCTATCGGGCACCGGGGAGCTGTTTTTT. This sequence encodes CASSVVLSGTGELFF.

V is TRBV6-1 and J is TRBJ2-5; 7 nucleotides line up with TRBD1. The CDR3 length is 14 residues. Germline CDR1 is MNHNS and CDR2 is SASEGT. V trimming: 6 bases; J trimming: 11 bases; junction bases outside the gene matches: 15. Written as DNA, the CDR3 is TGTGCCAGCAGCAAAGGACAGGCCCCTTCCCGTCAGTACTTC. As protein: CASSKGQAPSRQYF.

The sample holds one count of this clone. V usage is TRBV2 and J usage is TRBJ2-3; D uncertain. The CDR3 contains 14 residues. V was shortened by 5 bases and J by 0 bases, with 9 bases between the two germline ends. CDR1 SNHLY and CDR2 FYNNEI come from the germline V gene. In nucleotides, the CDR3 is TGTGCCAGCAGTAAGACCTACAGCACAGATACGCAGTATTTT. This codes for CASSKTYSTDTQYF.

The chain recombines TRBV6-5 with TRBJ1-3, with D maybe TRBD1 (5 bases). This CDR3 has 15 amino acids. Trimming stripped 2 bases from V and 2 bases from J, with 10 bases between. CDR1 MNHEY and CDR2 SVGAGI come from the germline V gene. The CDR3 spells CASSYAGGAGNTIYF. CDR3 coding DNA: TGTGCCAGCAGTTACGCCGGGGGGGCTGGAAACACCATATATTTT.

The J gene is TRBJ1-1, the V gene TRBV11-3; 7 bases fit TRBD1. Trimming removed 2 bases from V and 4 bases from J; junction bases left unmatched: 1. Germline values: CDR1 SGHNT, CDR2 YENEEA. There are 13 residues in the CDR3. Here the CDR3 reads CASSLNRGTEAFF. The CDR3 nucleotides are TGTGCCAGCAGCTTAAACAGGGGCACTGAAGCTTTCTTT.

The chain has TRBV4-3 and TRBJ1-4; 9 bases are a match to TRBD1. This CDR3 is 15 amino acids long. Germline loops: CDR1 LGHNA, CDR2 YSLEER. The V gene end was trimmed by 4 bases and the J gene end by 5 bases; junction bases not matched to a gene: 5. The chain's CDR3 is CASSRRTGVNEKLFF. CDR3 bases: TGCGCCAGCAGCCGCCGGACAGGGGTGAATGAAAAACTGTTTTTT.

For this clone: At the DNA level, this CDR3 is encoded by other sequences in the same sample as well. The chain combines TRBV28 with TRBJ2-5, with 7 positions matching TRBD2. Germline-derived CDR1 and CDR2 are MDHEN and SYDVKM. Trimming removed 5 bases from V and 5 bases from J; junction bases left unmatched: 5. The CDR3 contains 13 residues. DNA for the CDR3: TGTGCCAGCAGTGGGGGGGGTCGGGAGACCCAGTACTTC. As protein: CASSGGGRETQYF.

The gene calls are TRBV11-2 and TRBJ1-2; TRBD1 matches 8 bases. J lost 6 bases, V lost 3 bases, and 12 bases had no gene match. CDR1 and CDR2 (germline): SGHAT, FQNNGV. This CDR3 has 16 amino acids. CDR3 DNA: TGTGCCAGCAGCTTCGGACAGGGTGGTTTCGGGGATGGCTACACCTTC. Its translation is CASSFGQGGFGDGYTF.

This clone appeared a few times. This chain connects TRBV29-1 to TRBJ2-1; D gene uncertain. Trimming cost V 1 base and J 8 bases, with 3 bases left between them. CDR3 size: 10 residues. Germline CDR1 is SQVTM and CDR2 is ANQGSEA. This CDR3 is CSVEVHEQFF. DNA for the CDR3: TGCAGCGTTGAAGTCCATGAGCAGTTCTTC.

The chain carries TRBV4-1 and TRBJ1-4; 7 bases match TRBD1. This CDR3 has 18 residues. Trimming took 0 bases from V and 4 from J; bases not matched to a gene: 11. Germline-derived CDR1 and CDR2 are MGHRA and YSYEKL. The CDR3 reads CASSQEWGRGSVNEKLFF. CDR3 nucleotide sequence: TGCGCCAGCAGCCAAGAATGGGGCAGGGGGTCGGTTAATGAAAAACTGTTTTTT.

V usage is TRBV6-1 and J usage is TRBJ2-1; 16 positions match TRBD2. The CDR3 contains 18 residues. Germline CDR1 MNHNS, CDR2 SASEGT. Trimming at V came to 4 bases and at J to 4 bases, leaving 7 bases not matched to a gene. The CDR3 sequence is CASSVGTSGRGMYNEQFF. The CDR3 DNA reads TGTGCCAGCAGTGTCGGGACTAGCGGGAGGGGCATGTACAATGAGCAGTTCTTC.

The chain joins TRBV27 to TRBJ1-2, with D possibly being TRBD1 (6 bases). The ends were cut back, 6 bases at V and 8 bases at J, with 16 bases in the middle. Looked up from germline, CDR1 is MNHEY and CDR2 is SMNVEV (reference sequence). The CDR3 contains 13 residues. CDR3 protein: CASSPGQGVGYTF. The DNA of the CDR3 is TGTGCCAGCAGCCCGGGACAAGGTGTCGGCTACACCTTC.